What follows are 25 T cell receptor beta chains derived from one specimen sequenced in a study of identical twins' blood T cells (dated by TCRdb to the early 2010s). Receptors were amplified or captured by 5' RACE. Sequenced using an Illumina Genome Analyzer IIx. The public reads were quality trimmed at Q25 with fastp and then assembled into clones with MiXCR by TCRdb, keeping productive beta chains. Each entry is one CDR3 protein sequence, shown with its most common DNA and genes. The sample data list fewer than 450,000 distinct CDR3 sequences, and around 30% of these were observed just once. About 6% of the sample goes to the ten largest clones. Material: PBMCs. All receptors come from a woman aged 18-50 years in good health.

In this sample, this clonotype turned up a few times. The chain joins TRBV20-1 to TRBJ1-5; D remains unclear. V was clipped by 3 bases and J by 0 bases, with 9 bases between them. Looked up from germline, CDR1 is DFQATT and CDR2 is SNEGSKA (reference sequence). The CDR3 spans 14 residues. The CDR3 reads CSASRPSSNQPQHF. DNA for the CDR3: TGCAGTGCTAGTAGGCCGTCTAGCAATCAGCCCCAGCATTTT.

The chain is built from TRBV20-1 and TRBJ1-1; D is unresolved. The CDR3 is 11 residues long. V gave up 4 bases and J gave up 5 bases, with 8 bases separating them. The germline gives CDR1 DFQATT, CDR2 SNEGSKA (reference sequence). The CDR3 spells CSAKEKTEAFF. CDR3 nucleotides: TGCAGTGCTAAGGAGAAAACTGAAGCTTTCTTT.

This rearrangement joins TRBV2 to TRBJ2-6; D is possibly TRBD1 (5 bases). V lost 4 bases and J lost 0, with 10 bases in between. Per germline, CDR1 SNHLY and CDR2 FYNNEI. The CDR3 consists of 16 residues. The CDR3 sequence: CASSGTLISGANVLTF. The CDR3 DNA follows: TGTGCCAGCAGTGGGACACTGATCTCTGGGGCCAACGTCCTGACTTTC.

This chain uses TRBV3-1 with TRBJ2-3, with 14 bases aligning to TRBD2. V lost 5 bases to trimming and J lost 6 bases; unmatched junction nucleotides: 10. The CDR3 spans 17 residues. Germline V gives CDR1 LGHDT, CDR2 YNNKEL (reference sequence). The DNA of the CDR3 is TGTGCCAGCAGCATGATCTCGACTAGCGGGAGGGCCGATACGCAGTATTTT. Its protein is CASSMISTSGRADTQYF.

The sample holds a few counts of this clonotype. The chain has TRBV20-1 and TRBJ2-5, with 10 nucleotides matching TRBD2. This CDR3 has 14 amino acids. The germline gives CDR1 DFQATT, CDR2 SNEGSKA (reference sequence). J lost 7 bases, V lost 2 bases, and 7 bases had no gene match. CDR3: CSARHGLAVATQYF. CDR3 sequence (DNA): TGCAGTGCTAGACATGGACTAGCGGTAGCGACCCAGTACTTC.

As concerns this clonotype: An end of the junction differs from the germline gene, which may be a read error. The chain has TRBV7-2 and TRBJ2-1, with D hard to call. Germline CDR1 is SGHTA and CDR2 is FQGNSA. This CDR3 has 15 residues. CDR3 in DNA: TGTGCCATCAGCTTCACCCCCACGCTCTACAATGAGCAGTTCTTC. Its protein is CAISFTPTLYNEQFF.

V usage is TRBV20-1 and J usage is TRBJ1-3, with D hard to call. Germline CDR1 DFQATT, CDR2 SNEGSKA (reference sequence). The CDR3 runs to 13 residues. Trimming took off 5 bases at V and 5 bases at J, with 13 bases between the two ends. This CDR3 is CSALDGRRNTIYF. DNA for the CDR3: TGCAGTGCTCTTGACGGGAGAAGAAACACCATATATTTT.

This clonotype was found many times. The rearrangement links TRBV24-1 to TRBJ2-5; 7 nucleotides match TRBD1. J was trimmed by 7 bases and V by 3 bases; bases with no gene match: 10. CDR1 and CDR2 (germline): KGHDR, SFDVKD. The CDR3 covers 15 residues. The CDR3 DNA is TGTGCCACCAGTGATCACCGGGACAGTAGTGGGACCCAGTACTTC. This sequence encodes CATSDHRDSSGTQYF.

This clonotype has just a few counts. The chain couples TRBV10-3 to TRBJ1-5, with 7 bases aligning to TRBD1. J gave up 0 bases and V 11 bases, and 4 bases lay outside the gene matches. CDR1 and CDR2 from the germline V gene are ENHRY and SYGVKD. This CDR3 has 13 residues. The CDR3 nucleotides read TGTGCCGCATCAGGGGGTAGCAATCAGCCCCAGCATTTT. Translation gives CAASGGSNQPQHF.

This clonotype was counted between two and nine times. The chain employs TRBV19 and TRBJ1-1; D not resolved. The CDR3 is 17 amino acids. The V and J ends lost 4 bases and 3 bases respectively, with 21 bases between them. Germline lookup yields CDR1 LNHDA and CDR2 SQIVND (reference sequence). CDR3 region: CASSNVFVVRDDTEAFF. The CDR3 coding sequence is TGTGCCAGTAGTAACGTCTTCGTCGTGAGGGATGACACTGAAGCTTTCTTT.

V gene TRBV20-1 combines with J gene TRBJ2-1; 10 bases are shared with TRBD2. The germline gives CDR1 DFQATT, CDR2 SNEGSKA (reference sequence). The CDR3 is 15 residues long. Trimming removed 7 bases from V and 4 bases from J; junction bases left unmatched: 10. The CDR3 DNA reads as TGCAGTGATACCAGGACTAGCGGCTTATACAATGAGCAGTTCTTC. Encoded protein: CSDTRTSGLYNEQFF.

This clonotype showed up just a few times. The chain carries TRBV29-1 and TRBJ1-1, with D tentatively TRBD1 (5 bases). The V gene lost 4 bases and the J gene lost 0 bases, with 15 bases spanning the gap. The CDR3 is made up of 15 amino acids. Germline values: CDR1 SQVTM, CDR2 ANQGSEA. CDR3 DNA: TGCAGCGTTGGCCAGGGATGGGGCATGAACACTGAAGCTTTCTTT. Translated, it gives CSVGQGWGMNTEAFF. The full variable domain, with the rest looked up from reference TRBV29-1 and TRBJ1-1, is SAVISQKPSRDICQRGTSLTIQCQVDSQVTMMFWYRQQPGQSLTLIATANQGSEATYESGFVIDKFPISRPNLTFSTLTVSNMSPEDSSIYLCSVGQGWGMNTEAFFGQGTRLTVV.

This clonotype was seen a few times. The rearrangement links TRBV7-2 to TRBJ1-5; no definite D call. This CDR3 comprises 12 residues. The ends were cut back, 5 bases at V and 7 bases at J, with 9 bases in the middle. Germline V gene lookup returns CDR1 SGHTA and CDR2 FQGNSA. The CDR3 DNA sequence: TGTGCCAGCAGCACCTTAGAGCAGCCCCAGCATTTT. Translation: CASSTLEQPQHF.

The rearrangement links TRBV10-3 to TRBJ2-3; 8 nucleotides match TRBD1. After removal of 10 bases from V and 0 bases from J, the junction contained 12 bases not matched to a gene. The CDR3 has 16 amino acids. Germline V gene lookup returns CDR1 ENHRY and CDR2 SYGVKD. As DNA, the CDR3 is TGTGCCACATCAGGGGGCCTCCCCACTAGCACAGATACGCAGTATTTT. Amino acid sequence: CATSGGLPTSTDTQYF.

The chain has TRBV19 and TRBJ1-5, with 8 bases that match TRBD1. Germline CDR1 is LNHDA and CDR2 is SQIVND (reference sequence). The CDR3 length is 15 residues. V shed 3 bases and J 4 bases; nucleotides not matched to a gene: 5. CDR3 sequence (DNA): TGTGCCAGTAGTATGGGGAGACAGGGGAATCAGCCCCAGCATTTT. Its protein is CASSMGRQGNQPQHF.

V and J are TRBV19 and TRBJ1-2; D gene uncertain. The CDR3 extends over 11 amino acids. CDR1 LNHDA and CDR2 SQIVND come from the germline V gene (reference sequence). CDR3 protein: CASTAGNGYTF. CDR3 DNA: TGTGCGTCCACCGCGGGCAATGGCTACACCTTC. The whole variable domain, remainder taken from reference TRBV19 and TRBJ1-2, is DGGITQSPKYLFRKEGQNVTLSCEQNLNHDAMYWYRQDPGQGLRLIYYSQIVNDFQKGDIAEGYSVSREKKESFPLTVTSAQKNPTAFYLCASTAGNGYTFGSGTRLTVV.

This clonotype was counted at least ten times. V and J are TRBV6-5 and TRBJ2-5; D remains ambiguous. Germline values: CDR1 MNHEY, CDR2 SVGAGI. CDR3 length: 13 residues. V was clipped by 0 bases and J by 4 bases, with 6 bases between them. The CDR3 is CASSYSGGETQYF. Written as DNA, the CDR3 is TGTGCCAGCAGTTACTCTGGTGGAGAGACCCAGTACTTC.

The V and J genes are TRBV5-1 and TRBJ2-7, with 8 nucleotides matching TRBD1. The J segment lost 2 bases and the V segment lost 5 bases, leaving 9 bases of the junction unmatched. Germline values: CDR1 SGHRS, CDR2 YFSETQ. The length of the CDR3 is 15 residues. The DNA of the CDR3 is TGCGCCAGCAGTTATAGGACAGGGCTACCCTACGAGCAGTACTTC. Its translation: CASSYRTGLPYEQYF.

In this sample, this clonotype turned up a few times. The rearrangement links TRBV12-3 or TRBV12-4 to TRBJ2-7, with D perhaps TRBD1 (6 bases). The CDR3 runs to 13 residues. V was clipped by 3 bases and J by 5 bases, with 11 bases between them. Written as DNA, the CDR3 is TGTGCCAGCAGTTTGCACGGGACACACGAGCAGTACTTC. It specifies CASSLHGTHEQYF.

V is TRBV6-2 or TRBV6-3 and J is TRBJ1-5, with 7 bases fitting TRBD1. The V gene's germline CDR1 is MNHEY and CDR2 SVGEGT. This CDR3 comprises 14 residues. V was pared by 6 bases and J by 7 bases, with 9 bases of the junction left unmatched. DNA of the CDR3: TGTGCCAGCAGGGATGACAGGGTAAACCAGCCCCAGCATTTT. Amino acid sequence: CASRDDRVNQPQHF.

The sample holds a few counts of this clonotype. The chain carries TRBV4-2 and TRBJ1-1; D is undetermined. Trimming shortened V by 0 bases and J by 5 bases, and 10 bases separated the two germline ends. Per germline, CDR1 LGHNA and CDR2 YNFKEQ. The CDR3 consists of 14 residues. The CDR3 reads CASSQDTGRTEAFF. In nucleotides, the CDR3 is TGTGCCAGCAGCCAAGACACGGGGAGAACTGAAGCTTTCTTT.

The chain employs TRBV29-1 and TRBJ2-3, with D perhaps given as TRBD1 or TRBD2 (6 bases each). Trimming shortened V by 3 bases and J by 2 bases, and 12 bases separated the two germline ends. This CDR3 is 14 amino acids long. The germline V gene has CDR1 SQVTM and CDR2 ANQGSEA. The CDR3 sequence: CSVESGGHTDTQYF. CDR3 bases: TGCAGCGTTGAGTCCGGGGGCCACACAGATACGCAGTATTTT.

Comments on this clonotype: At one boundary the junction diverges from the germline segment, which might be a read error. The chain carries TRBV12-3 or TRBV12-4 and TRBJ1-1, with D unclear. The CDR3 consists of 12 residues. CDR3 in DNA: TGTACCAGCAGTTTTGTGTTCCCTGAAGCTTTCTTT. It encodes CTSSFVFPEAFF.

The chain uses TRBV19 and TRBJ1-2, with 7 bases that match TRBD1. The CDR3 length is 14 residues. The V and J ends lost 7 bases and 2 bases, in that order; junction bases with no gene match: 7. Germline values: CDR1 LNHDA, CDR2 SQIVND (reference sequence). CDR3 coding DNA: TGTGCCAGTAATACCGGGACAGCAAACTATGGCTACACCTTC. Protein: CASNTGTANYGYTF.

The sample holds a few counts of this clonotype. In DNA, the CDR3 is TGCGCCAGCAGCCTCGGATCCACCCGGATGTCTGGAAACACCATATATTTT. Residues: CASSLGSTRMSGNTIYF. V is TRBV5-1 and J is TRBJ1-3; D is unclear. This CDR3 spans 17 amino acids. Germline V gives CDR1 SGHRS, CDR2 YFSETQ. V was trimmed by 4 bases and J by 1 base, leaving 18 bases between them.